This entry describes one T cell receptor beta chain. V lost 5 bases, J lost 0 bases, and 14 bases lay in between. CDR3 length: 16 amino acids. Per the germline V gene, CDR1 is MDHEN and CDR2 is SYDVKM. This sample is part of a study of control samples from healthy donors and cancer patients. The method was immunoSEQ multiplex PCR; TCRdb's version includes in-frame clones alone and lacks a portion of them. This sample yields fewer than 25,000 clones, of which roughly 84% are seen a single time; roughly a quarter belongs to the top ten. The V and J genes are TRBV28 and TRBJ2-1; D is undetermined. The sequencing input was PBMCs. The TCR comes from a man aged 60-69 years with head and neck cancer. The CDR3: CASSPSRDFSYNEQFF. CDR3 sequence (DNA): TGTGCCAGCAGTCCATCTAGAGACTTCTCCTACAATGAGCAGTTCTTC.